Listed here is a single TCR beta chain. Its antigen is not identified. This sample is part of a study of T cells in Graves' hyperthyroidism and ophthalmopathy. General study results and limits: In the blood, most expanded thyroid clonotypes above 0.001 appeared as well.

Graves' hyperthyroidism qualified as stable when ophthalmopathy did not progress within 18 months. Pregnant or lactating patients were excluded, as were those with uncontrolled infection or other autoimmune disease. After removal of 6 bases from V and 2 bases from J, the junction contained 13 bases not matched to a gene. The germline V gene encodes CDR1 DFQATT and CDR2 SNEGSKA (reference sequence). The CDR3 length is 18 residues. RNA transcripts yielded amplified TCR beta CDR3 regions. TCR CDR3 regions were first amplified by RT-PCR with HTBI primers. TCRdb reprocessed the multiplex PCR reads via MiXCR and lists one record per CDR3 protein. The sample consists of 700,000 to 850,000 distinct CDR3 sequences, about 35% of them appearing once.

The gene calls are TRBV20-1 and TRBJ1-6; 10 bases match TRBD1. The clonotype originates from a woman between 40 and 55 years old with Graves' hyperthyroidism. The specimen sequenced was blood. This CDR3 is CSAPGTGASWPYNSPLHF. The CDR3 bases are TGCAGTGCACCGGGGACAGGGGCGTCCTGGCCCTATAATTCACCCCTCCACTTT.